The clone carrying this T cell receptor beta chain appeared a single time. Trimming cost V 1 base and J 8 bases, with 14 bases left between them. This CDR3 spans 13 amino acids. Germline CDR1 and CDR2: GTSNPN and SVGIG (reference sequence). This table comes from immunoSEQ multiplex PCR, and its TCRdb copy is limited to in-frame clones, with some not included. Here the sample spans fewer than 150,000 clones, roughly 80% being singletons. This sample was included in a study of cytotoxic CD8 clonotypes in ibrutinib-treated CLL. The sequenced sample was PBMCs, obtained after 24 months of ibrutinib treatment. The TCR originated in a human donor with chronic lymphocytic leukemia. This chain uses TRBV30 with TRBJ1-2; possibly TRBD1 for D (5 bases). The CDR3, as DNA: TGTGCCTGGAGTGCCAGTAGGGACCGCGGCTACACCTTC. It yields the protein CAWSASRDRGYTF.